A selection of T cell receptor beta chains follows, all from one sample in a study of vaccination effects on CD4 cells after COVID-19. Their antigens remain unidentified. This table comes from immunoSEQ multiplex PCR, and its TCRdb copy is limited to in-frame clones, with some not included. This sample has about 70,000 clones, with over 65% found just once. Sequenced material: CD4+ T cells from PBMCs cultured with HIV peptides, taken before COVID-19 vaccination. Receptors originate from a human donor who had a prior SARS-CoV-2 infection. CDR3s leave out the opening cysteine and the closing phenylalanine or tryptophan. Fields, in order: J gene, clone size, V gene, D gene, CDR3 protein. D genes are given only for firm matches. Size values are once, few and many counts, or a class for expanded clones, and some rows have none.

TRBJ2-7 | . | TRBV6-5 | TRBD2 | ASSQGLGHYEQY
TRBJ1-2 | once | TRBV10-3 | TRBD1 | AIARDRDYYGYT
TRBJ1-2 | once | TRBV27 | . | ASSLSQGNGYT
TRBJ2-7 | . | TRBV14 | TRBD2 | ASSQGIGLAGEFYEQY
TRBJ2-7 | . | TRBV30 | . | AWGLGYEQY
TRBJ1-4 | . | TRBV7-9 | . | ASSNAPGGGGGEKLF
TRBJ2-3 | . | TRBV5-1 | TRBD2 | ASSSRPQTSGHTDTQY
TRBJ1-5 | once | TRBV5-1 | . | ASSLAPSWGQPQH
TRBJ2-3 | . | TRBV11-3 | TRBD2 | ASSPWTSGTDTQY
TRBJ2-3 | . | TRBV19 | . | ASSLTGWTDTQY
TRBJ1-5 | . | TRBV27 | . | ASRDQPQH
TRBJ1-6 | . | TRBV9 | . | ASSVLTYNSPLH
TRBJ2-1 | . | TRBV5-1 | TRBD2 | ASSRLAGGSEQF
TRBJ2-5 | few | TRBV6-5 | TRBD1 | ASSYARGLAETQY
TRBJ2-5 | . | TRBV7-2 | . | ASSLANPKAGGTQY
TRBJ2-2 | . | TRBV2 | . | ASSEPPGELF
TRBJ2-5 | . | TRBV9 | TRBD1 | ASSADRGLETQY
TRBJ2-1 | . | TRBV6-5 | TRBD1 | ASSPGTVPYNEQF
TRBJ2-2 | . | TRBV14 | TRBD1 | ASRASGTGVTGELF
TRBJ2-7 | . | TRBV7-9 | . | ASSFPTNYEQY
TRBJ1-5 | few | TRBV6-5 | . | ASSPQTNQPQH
TRBJ1-3 | . | TRBV19 | TRBD1 | ASSSRTGPGNTIY
TRBJ2-1 | . | TRBV25-1 | TRBD1 | ASNGRTGGINEQF
TRBJ2-5 | . | TRBV5-4 | TRBD2 | ASSLLAGETQY
TRBJ1-5 | few | TRBV3-1/TRBV3-2 | . | ASSQGLFSNQPQH
TRBJ2-1 | few | TRBV21-1 | . | ASSKGQVRRDYNEQF
TRBJ1-1 | once | TRBV7-7 | . | ASSRDRNTEAF
TRBJ2-1 | few | TRBV30 | . | AWSSENRENEQF
TRBJ1-6 | few | TRBV5-1 | . | ASSLGPGEGEASYNSPLH
TRBJ1-6 | few | TRBV7-9 | . | ASSNLDISAQNSPLH
TRBJ2-7 | . | TRBV27 | . | ASSLSSWGAGEQY
TRBJ1-1 | once | TRBV6-5 | TRBD1 | ASTRQGEAF
TRBJ1-4 | . | TRBV5-1 | TRBD1 | ASSETGENEKLF
TRBJ1-4 | . | TRBV14 | . | ASSGGMNEKLF
TRBJ2-2 | . | TRBV7-2 | TRBD1 | ASSPRGQGASTGELF
TRBJ2-6 | . | TRBV19 | TRBD1 | ASGTGPSGANVLT
TRBJ1-2 | few | TRBV12-3/TRBV12-4 | . | ASSSRVGYT
TRBJ2-7 | once | TRBV5-1 | . | ASSLSTGTRFDEQY
TRBJ2-5 | . | TRBV24-1 | TRBD2 | ATSEASGGNQETQY
TRBJ2-5 | once | TRBV3-1/TRBV3-2 | TRBD2 | ASSPGLAGTQETQY
TRBJ2-3 | few | TRBV7-8 | . | ASSFSGYTDTQY
TRBJ2-5 | . | TRBV5-1 | TRBD2 | ASSSLPLAGASQTQY
TRBJ2-1 | . | TRBV29-1 | TRBD2 | SVKFRGGYNEQF
TRBJ2-7 | . | TRBV9 | . | ASSANPLDRGYEQY
TRBJ2-1 | . | TRBV4-2 | TRBD2 | ASSPLFGSGRSLYLYNEQF
TRBJ2-1 | . | TRBV5-1 | TRBD2 | ASSLWTSGGQGEQF
TRBJ2-2 | medium-sized | TRBV11-2 | TRBD1 | ASSPRTGGNTGELF
TRBJ1-2 | . | TRBV6-1 | . | ASSESGSNYGYT
TRBJ2-4 | . | TRBV2 | . | ASSWGRGLNIQY
TRBJ2-1 | . | TRBV30 | . | AWSGEIYGEQF
TRBJ2-7 | . | TRBV6-5 | TRBD2 | ASSRGGLSYEQY
TRBJ2-7 | once | TRBV19 | TRBD1 | ASSIGGTGGKINEQY
TRBJ2-3 | once | TRBV6-5 | TRBD2 | ASWGLAGSLDTQY
TRBJ2-3 | . | TRBV27 | . | ASSPGRKYTQY